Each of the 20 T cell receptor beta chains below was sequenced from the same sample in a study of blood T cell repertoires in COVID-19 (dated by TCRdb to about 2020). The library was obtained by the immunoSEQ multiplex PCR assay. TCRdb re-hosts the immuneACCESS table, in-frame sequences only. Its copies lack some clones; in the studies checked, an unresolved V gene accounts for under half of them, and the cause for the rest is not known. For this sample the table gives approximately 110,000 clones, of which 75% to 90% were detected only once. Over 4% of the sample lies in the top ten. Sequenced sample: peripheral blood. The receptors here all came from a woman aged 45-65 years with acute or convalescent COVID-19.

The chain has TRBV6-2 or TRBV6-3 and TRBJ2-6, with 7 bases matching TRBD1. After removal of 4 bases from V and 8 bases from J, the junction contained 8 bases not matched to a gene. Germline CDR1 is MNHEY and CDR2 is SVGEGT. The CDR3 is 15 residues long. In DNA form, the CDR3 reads TGTGCCAGCAGTTTCACCCACAGGGGAACCAACGTCCTGACTTTC. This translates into CASSFTHRGTNVLTF.

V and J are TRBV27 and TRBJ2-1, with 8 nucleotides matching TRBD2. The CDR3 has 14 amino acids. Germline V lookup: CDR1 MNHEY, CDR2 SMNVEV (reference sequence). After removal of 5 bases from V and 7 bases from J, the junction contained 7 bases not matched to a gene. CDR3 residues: CASSPLRGGNEQFF. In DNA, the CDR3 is TGTGCCAGCAGTCCCCTCCGGGGGGGGAATGAGCAGTTCTTC.

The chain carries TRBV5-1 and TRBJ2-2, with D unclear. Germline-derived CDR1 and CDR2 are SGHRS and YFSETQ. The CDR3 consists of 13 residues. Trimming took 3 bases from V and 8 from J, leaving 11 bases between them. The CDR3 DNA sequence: TGCGCCAGCAGCTCGACATTACGGGGGGAGCTGTTTTTT. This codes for CASSSTLRGELFF.

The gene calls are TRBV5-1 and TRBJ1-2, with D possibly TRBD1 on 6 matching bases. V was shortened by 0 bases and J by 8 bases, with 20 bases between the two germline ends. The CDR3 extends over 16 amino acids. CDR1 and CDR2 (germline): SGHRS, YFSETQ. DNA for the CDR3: TGCGCCAGCAGCTTGGATGGACAGTCCGCTTCTAGGGGCTACACCTTC. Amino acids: CASSLDGQSASRGYTF.

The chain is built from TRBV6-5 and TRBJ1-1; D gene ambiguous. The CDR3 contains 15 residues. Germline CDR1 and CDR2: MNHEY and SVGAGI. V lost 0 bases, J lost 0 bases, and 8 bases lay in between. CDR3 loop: CASSYSRRLNTEAFF. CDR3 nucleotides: TGTGCCAGCAGTTACTCAAGGCGGCTGAACACTGAAGCTTTCTTT.

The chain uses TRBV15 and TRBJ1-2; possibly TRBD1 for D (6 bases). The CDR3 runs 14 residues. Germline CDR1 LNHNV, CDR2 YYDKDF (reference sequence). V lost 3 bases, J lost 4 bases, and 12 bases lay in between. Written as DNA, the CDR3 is TGTGCCACCAGCAGTGGCAGGGGTGGCTATGGCTACACCTTC. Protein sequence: CATSSGRGGYGYTF.

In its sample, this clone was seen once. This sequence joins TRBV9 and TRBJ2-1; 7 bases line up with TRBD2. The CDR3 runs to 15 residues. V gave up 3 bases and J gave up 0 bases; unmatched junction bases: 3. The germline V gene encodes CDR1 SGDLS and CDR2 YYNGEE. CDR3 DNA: TGTGCCAGCAGCGAGCGGGGAAACTCCTACAATGAGCAGTTCTTC. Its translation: CASSERGNSYNEQFF.

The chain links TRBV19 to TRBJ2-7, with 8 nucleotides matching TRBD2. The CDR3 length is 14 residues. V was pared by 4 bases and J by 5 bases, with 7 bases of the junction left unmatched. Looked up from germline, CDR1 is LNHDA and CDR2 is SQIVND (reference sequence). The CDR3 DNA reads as TGTGCCAGTAGTAGTCGGCGGGAGGTAGACGAGCAGTACTTC. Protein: CASSSRREVDEQYF.

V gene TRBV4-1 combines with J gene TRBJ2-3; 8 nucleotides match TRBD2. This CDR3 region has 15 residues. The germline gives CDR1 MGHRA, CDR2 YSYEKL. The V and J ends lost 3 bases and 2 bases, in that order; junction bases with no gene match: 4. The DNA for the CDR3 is TGCGCCAGCAGCCAGGGACTAGGGGTCACAGATACGCAGTATTTT. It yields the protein CASSQGLGVTDTQYF.

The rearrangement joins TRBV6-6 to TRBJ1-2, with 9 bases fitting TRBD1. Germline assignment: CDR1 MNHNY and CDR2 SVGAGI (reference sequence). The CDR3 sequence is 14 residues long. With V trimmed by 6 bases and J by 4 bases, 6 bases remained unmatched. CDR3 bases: TGTGCCAGCAGCCCCGGGACAGGGAGCTATGGCTACACCTTC. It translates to CASSPGTGSYGYTF.

This chain's CDR3 is CASSDRVYTGELFF. As DNA, the CDR3 is TGTGCCAGCAGCGACAGGGTTTACACCGGGGAGCTGTTTTTT. The chain combines TRBV9 with TRBJ2-2; maybe TRBD1 (6 bases). The germline V gene encodes CDR1 SGDLS and CDR2 YYNGEE. The CDR3 length is 14 residues. Trimming cost V 3 bases and J 3 bases, with 9 bases left between them. Looking up the rest from reference TRBV9 and TRBJ2-2 gives the full variable domain: DSGVTQTPKHLITATGQRVTLRCSPRSGDLSVYWYQQSLDQGLQFLIQYYNGEERAKGNILERFSAQQFPDLHSELNLSSLELGDSALYFCASSDRVYTGELFFGEGSRLTVL.

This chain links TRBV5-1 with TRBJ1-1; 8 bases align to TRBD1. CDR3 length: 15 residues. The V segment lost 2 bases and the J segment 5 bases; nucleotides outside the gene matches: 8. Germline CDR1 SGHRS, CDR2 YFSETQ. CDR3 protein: CASSLLQGGWTEAFF. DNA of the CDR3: TGCGCCAGCAGCTTATTACAGGGGGGATGGACTGAAGCTTTCTTT.

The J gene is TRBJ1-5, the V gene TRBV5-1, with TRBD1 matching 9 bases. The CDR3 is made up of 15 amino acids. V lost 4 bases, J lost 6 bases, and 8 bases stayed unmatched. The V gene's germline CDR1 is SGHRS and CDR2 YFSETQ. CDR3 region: CASSPTGGSGQPQHF. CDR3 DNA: TGCGCCAGCAGCCCGACAGGGGGATCCGGTCAGCCCCAGCATTTT.

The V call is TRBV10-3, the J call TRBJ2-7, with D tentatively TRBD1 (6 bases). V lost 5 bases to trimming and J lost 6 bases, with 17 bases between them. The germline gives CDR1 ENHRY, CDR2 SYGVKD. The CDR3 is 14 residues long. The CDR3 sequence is CAISRDTEGPEQYF. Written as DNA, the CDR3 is TGTGCCATCAGTAGGGACACTGAAGGTCCCGAGCAGTACTTC.

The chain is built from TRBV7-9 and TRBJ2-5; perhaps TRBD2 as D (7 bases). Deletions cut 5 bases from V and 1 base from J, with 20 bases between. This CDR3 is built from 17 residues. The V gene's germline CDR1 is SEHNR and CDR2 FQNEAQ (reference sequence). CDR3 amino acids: CASSPPGAGALQETQYF. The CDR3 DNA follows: TGTGCCAGCAGCCCCCCAGGGGCGGGAGCCCTCCAAGAGACCCAGTACTTC.

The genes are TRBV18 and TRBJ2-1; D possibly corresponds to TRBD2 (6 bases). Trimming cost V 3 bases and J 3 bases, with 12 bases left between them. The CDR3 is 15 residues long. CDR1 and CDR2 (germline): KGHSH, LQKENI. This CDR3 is CASSPSGGVYNEQFF. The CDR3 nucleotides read TGTGCCAGCTCACCTTCCGGGGGAGTCTACAATGAGCAGTTCTTC.

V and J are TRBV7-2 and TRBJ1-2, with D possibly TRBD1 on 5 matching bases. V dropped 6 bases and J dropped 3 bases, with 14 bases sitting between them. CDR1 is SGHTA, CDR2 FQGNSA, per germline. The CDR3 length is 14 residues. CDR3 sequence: CASSPGGGYYGYTF. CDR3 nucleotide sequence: TGTGCCAGCAGTCCGGGGGGGGGATACTATGGCTACACCTTC.

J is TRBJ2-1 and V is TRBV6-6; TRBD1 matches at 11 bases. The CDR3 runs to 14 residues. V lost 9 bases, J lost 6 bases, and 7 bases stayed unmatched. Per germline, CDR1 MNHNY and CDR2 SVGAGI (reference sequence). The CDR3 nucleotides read TGTGCCAGTCGAACCGGGACAGGGGGCAATGAGCAGTTCTTC. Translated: CASRTGTGGNEQFF.

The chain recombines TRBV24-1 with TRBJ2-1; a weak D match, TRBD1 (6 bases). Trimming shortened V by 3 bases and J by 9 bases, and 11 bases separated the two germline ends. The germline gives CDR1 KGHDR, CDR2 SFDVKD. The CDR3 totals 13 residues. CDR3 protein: CATSDHRVGEQFF. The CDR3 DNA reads TGTGCCACCAGTGATCACAGGGTGGGTGAGCAGTTCTTC.

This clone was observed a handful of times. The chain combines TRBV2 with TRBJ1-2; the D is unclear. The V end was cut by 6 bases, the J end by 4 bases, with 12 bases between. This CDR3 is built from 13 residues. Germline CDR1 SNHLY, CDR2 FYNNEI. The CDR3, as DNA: TGTGCCAGCAGGGTCAGCGGCTTCTATGGCTACACCTTC. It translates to CASRVSGFYGYTF.